This TCR beta chain derives from a study of PD-1 blockade in mismatch repair-deficient tumors. Here immunoSEQ multiplex PCR was the method, and the copy in TCRdb shows in-frame clones only, minus some. The sample yields 95,000 to 150,000 clones, roughly 86% seen once. Every patient had mismatch repair deficiency by PCR or immunohistochemistry. The germline V and J ends were trimmed by 1 base and 3 bases, with 4 bases remaining between them. The CDR3 runs to 12 residues. Germline V gene data show CDR1 as SEHNR and CDR2 as FQNEAQ (reference sequence). This chain links TRBV7-9 with TRBJ2-7, with D unresolved. The sample was peripheral blood, taken 44 weeks after starting pembrolizumab. The clonotype was recovered from an adult with mismatch repair-deficient cancer. CDR3 protein: CASSLGFYEQYF. In DNA form, the CDR3 reads TGTGCCAGCAGCTTAGGCTTCTACGAGCAGTACTTC.